The sequence of this T cell receptor beta chain was determined in a study of T cell responses to AZD1222 COVID-19 vaccine (dated by TCRdb to the early 2020s). Study-level background: TCR sequencing covered more than 230 trial participants: 207 given two doses of AZD1222 and about 26 given two doses of MenACWY control vaccine. Enrollment into the trials was organized by age into subgroups of 18-55, 56-69 and 70-plus years, and those subgroups contained roughly 150, 30 and 60 TCR-sequenced participants, respectively. What the study reported, not specific to this receptor: CD4 TCRs associated with the vaccine covered the entire spike protein, and the dominant responses were in regions 160-218 and 743-854. Participants were mostly white British and included more females than males, and it was suggested by the authors that clonal diversity may have been underestimated. Because no day 14 peak-response samples were available, repertoires were characterized only after the peak T cell response. In the small 56-69-year group, the increase in depth fell short of significance, most likely because of low power. Nearly half of unique spike-specific TCRs reportedly recognized epitopes outside regions mutated in the B.1.351 and B.1.1.7 variants. After two AZD1222 doses, spike-specific TCR breadth and depth were significantly higher than at day 0 and than in MenACWY recipients. Conclusions about previously exposed vaccinees are limited, since just a handful of AZD1222 recipients were seropositive for SARS-CoV-2 at baseline.

As for this clone: The antigen it binds to is not known. Per-base quality was not reported, and no clone a single base away is much larger than it.

V loses 4 bases of germline sequence and J loses 7 bases, and the interval between the two ends is 11 bases. Taken from cysteine to phenylalanine, the CDR3 has 12 residues. CDR3 DNA is the only sequence kept; it has 36 bases, read in frame from the first base. CDR1 and CDR2 are drawn from the germline V gene (reference sequence): LGHDT, YNNKEL. What the time point label conveys for this sample: about 28 days (+/-7) after the second vaccine dose. AZD1222 recipients whose second dose came at about 4 weeks and those whose second dose came at about 12 weeks were combined into one group, since spike-specific TCR depth and breadth did not differ between the two schedules. Samples from vaccinated people were obtained from the UK trials COV001 and COV002, which included a single-blind randomized controlled phase 2/3 trial of AZD1222 (ChAdOx1 nCoV-19) in healthy adults. For TCRbeta chain sequencing, PBMC samples from trial participants were taken at day 0 and at day 28 after the second dose.

The CDR3 regions of human TCRbeta chains were analyzed by immunosequencing. The study's processing was this. TCRs in the repertoires were compared against a reference library of SARS-CoV-2-specific TCRs that had been generated with the MIRA antigen-specificity platform. Breadth meant the fraction of unique TCRs that were SARS-CoV-2-associated, whereas depth meant the fraction of total T cells that were SARS-CoV-2-associated. Using the MIRA data, each spike-specific TCR was assigned both to the spike region to which the TCR was reactive and to a CD4 or CD8 class. Log10-transformed breadth and depth values were compared by one-way ANOVA with Sidak's multiple comparisons tests. The table comes from immuneACCESS by way of TCRdb, which keeps in-frame sequences with V and J called. Part of the clones is missing from these tables; in studies checked, under half for an unresolved V gene and the rest for unknown reasons. Clone size and the V and J calls come from that table; the DNA yielded D and trimming. This sample lists tens of thousands of clones; 80% to 90% were detected once. Together, the top ten hold 28% of the sample.

The TCR originated in an adult who received the AZD1222 COVID-19 vaccine. The input for sequencing was peripheral blood, taken 28 days after the second AZD1222 dose. The chain is encoded by TRBV3-1 (or the pseudogene TRBV3-2) joined to TRBJ2-7, with a weak D call of TRBD2 (6 bases match). The DNA sequence is as follows: TGTGCCAGCAGCCGGAGGGCATATGAGCAGTACTTC. Its protein is CASSRRAYEQYF.